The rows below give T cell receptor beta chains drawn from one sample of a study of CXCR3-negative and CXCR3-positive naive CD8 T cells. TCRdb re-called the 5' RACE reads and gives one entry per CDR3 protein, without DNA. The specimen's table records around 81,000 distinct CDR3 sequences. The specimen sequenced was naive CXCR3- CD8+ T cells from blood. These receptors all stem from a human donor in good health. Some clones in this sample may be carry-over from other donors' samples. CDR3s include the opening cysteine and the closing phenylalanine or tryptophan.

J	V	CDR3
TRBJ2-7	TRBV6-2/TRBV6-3	CASSLITHYEQYF
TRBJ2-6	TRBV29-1	CSVGGQGPGANVLTF
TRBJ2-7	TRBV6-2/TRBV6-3	CASTGTTTYEQYF
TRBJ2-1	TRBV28	CASRTRLGEGEQFF
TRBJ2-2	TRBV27	CASTRRDGTNTGELFF
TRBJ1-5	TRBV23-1	CASIRGAGMGNQPQHF
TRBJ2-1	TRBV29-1	CSVETSGGATGEQFF
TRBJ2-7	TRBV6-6	CASSYPDSYEQYF
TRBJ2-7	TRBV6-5	CASSYWGIGYEQYF
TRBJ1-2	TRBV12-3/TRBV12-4	CASTLGGQGALGYTF
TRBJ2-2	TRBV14	CASSQAKGHGNTGELFF
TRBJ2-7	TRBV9	CASSVAPGASYEQYF
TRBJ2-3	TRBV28	CASRRSGEGDTQYF
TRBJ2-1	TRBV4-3	CASSQDYEPNGDEQFF
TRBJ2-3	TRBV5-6	CASSFARDRTDTQYF
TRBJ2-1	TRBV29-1	CSVHGGVSNEQFF
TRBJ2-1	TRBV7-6	CASRASGYYNEQFF
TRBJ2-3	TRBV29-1	CSVVPGQGYSDTQYF
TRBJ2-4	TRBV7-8	CASSLGADSLAKNIQYF
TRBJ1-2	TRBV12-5	CASGLGPEGSPYGYTF
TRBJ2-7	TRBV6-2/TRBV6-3	CASSYYGGYEQYF
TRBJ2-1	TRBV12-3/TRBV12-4	CASSDRGRDEQFF
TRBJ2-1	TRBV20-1	CSVEGGIESNEQFF
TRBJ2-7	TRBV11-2	CASSLGRDRLSYEQYF
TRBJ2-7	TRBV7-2	CASSLPGTSGGAPYEQYF
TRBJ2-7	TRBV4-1	CASSQFGQVRLEQYF
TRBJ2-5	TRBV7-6	CASSQTVTQETQYF
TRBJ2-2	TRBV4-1	CASSQGMAGELFF
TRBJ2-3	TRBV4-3	CASSPREALTDTQYF
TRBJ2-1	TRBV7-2	CASRGLAANPEQFF
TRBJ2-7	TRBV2	CASSGTGGTNDEQYF
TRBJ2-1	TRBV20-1	CSASPGTSGTYNEQFF
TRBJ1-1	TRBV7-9	CASSQGAEAFF
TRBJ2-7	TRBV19	CASSILPGAYEQYF
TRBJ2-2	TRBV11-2	CASSLGRMGSNRGTGELFF
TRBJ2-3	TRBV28	CASSWDRGRGTDTQYF
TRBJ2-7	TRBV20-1	CSASSYGDVPRARGASYEQYF
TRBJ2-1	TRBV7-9	CASSLVSQGNNEQFF
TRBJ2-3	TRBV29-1	CSVEDGQGEDTQYF
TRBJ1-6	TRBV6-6	CASSYSIVRGVFDNSPLHF
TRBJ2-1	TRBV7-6	CASGSFGQDNNEQFF
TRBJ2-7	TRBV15	CATSSEGTEPEQYF
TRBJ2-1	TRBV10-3	CAISEEAGGAVEQFF
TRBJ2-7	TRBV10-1	CASSESGTAYEQYF
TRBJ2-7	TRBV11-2	CASSYYRTGGGYEQYF
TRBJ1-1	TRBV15	CATSRDWRLTPLNTEAFF
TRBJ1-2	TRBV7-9	CASSLYGQDLDGYTF
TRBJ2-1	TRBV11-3	CASSPRAGSNEQFF
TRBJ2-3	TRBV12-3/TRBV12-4	CASSSAGRTDTQYF
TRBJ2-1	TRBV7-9	CASSPLLAGASWEQFF
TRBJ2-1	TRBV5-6	CASSFDYNEQFF
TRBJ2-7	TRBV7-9	CASSPGGFSYEQYF
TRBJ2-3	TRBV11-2	CASSPILGSSSTDTQYF